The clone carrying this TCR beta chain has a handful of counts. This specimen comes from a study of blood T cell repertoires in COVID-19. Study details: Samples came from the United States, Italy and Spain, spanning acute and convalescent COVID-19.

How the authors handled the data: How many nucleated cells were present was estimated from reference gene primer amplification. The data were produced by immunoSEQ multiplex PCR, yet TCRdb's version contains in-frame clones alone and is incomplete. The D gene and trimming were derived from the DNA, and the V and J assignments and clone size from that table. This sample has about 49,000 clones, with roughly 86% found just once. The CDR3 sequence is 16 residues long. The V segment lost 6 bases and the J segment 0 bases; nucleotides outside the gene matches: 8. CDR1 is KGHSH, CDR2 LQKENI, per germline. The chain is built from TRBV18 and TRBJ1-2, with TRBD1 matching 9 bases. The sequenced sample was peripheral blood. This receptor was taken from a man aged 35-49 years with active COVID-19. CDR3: CASSQQGARTNYGYTF. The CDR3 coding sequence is TGTGCCAGCTCCCAACAGGGGGCCCGGACTAACTATGGCTACACCTTC.